These 29 T cell receptor beta chains were sequenced from one sample in a study of post-analysis software for immune sequencing data. Study results and caveats: In patients, a few TRBV segments were more frequent than in controls, with TRBV5-6, TRBV5-1 and TRBV20-1 among them.

No antigen has been assigned to these receptors. The authors incorporated unique molecular identifiers into the TCR beta cDNA libraries. TCRdb fed the PCR reads into MiXCR, producing one record per CDR3 protein. The sample holds hundreds of thousands of distinct CDR3 sequences, roughly 30% seen once. The sample was blood. Source of these receptors: a girl aged 5-17 years with multiple sclerosis.

This clonotype was seen a few times. CDR3 bases: TGTGCCAGCAGTTTCTGGGGACACTCAGAGACCCAGTACTTC. Amino acid sequence: CASSFWGHSETQYF. V is TRBV27 and J is TRBJ2-5; maybe TRBD1 (6 bases). Germline CDR1 MNHEY, CDR2 SMNVEV (reference sequence). The V end lost 3 bases, the J end lost 4 bases, and 12 bases lay between the germline ends. This CDR3 has 14 residues.

V usage is TRBV20-1 and J usage is TRBJ2-1; D is unclear. Germline loops: CDR1 DFQATT, CDR2 SNEGSKA (reference sequence). V was clipped by 7 bases and J by 0 bases, with 10 bases between them. The length of the CDR3 is 13 residues. The CDR3 DNA is TGCAGTGGTGCGCTGAGCTCCTACAATGAGCAGTTCTTC. Encoded protein: CSGALSSYNEQFF.

The chain links TRBV20-1 to TRBJ2-5, with no clear D. Trimming took 0 bases from V and 7 from J, leaving 12 bases between them. The CDR3 runs to 13 residues. Germline V CDR1 and CDR2: DFQATT, SNEGSKA (reference sequence). The CDR3 region is CSARDLGLGTQYF. The CDR3 coding sequence is TGCAGTGCTAGAGATCTAGGTCTCGGGACCCAGTACTTC.

This clonotype was seen a few times. This chain links TRBV9 with TRBJ2-6; no firm D call. Germline V lookup: CDR1 SGDLS, CDR2 YYNGEE. This CDR3 is 16 amino acids long. Trimming shortened V by 4 bases and J by 1 base, and 12 bases separated the two germline ends. This CDR3 reads CASSLGIISGANVLTF. CDR3 in DNA: TGTGCCAGCAGCCTAGGGATCATTTCTGGGGCCAACGTCCTGACTTTC. Combining the CDR3 with reference TRBV9 and TRBJ2-6 gives the whole variable domain DSGVTQTPKHLITATGQRVTLRCSPRSGDLSVYWYQQSLDQGLQFLIQYYNGEERAKGNILERFSAQQFPDLHSELNLSSLELGDSALYFCASSLGIISGANVLTFGAGSRLTVL.

This chain uses TRBV27 with TRBJ1-5; D is possibly TRBD1 (5 bases). Germline CDR1 MNHEY, CDR2 SMNVEV (reference sequence). V lost 5 bases and J lost 2, with 10 bases in between. The CDR3 contains 14 residues. The CDR3 region is CASSGGGGNQPQHF. The DNA of the CDR3 is TGTGCCAGCAGTGGGGGTGGGGGCAATCAGCCCCAGCATTTT.

This clonotype was observed a few times. The chain has TRBV4-1 and TRBJ1-1, with TRBD1 as a possible D gene (5 bases). This CDR3 comprises 14 residues. Deletions cut 5 bases from V and 1 base from J, with 11 bases between. Germline V lookup: CDR1 MGHRA, CDR2 YSYEKL. CDR3 in amino acids: CASSTRGSNTEAFF. CDR3 nucleotide sequence: TGCGCCAGCAGCACTCGGGGCTCGAACACTGAAGCTTTCTTT.

This clonotype has only a few counts. This rearrangement joins TRBV6-5 to TRBJ2-6; 11 positions match TRBD1. V shed 0 bases, J shed 3 bases, and the junction held 4 bases outside the gene matches. CDR1 is MNHEY, CDR2 SVGAGI, per germline. The CDR3 loop spans 18 amino acids. The DNA of the CDR3 is TGTGCCAGCAGTTACTCGGGACAGGGGGTCCGTGGGGCCAACGTCCTGACTTTC. Protein sequence: CASSYSGQGVRGANVLTF.

In its sample, this clonotype was seen a few times. Germline is not matched at one junction end, which may reflect a read error. The chain links TRBV7-7 to TRBJ2-3; D possibly uses TRBD1 or TRBD2 (5 bases each). The CDR3 is 16 amino acids. Germline V gene data show CDR1 as SSHAT and CDR2 as FNYEAQ (reference sequence). Here the CDR3 reads CASSPGTELRTDTQYF. The CDR3 coding sequence is TGTGCTAGCAGCCCCGGGACGGAATTGCGGACAGATACGCAGTATTTT.

The chain links TRBV5-1 to TRBJ1-2, with D possibly TRBD1 on 6 matching bases. CDR3 length: 15 residues. Germline V gene data show CDR1 as SGHRS and CDR2 as YFSETQ. The V and J ends lost 0 bases and 4 bases respectively, with 13 bases between them. The CDR3 DNA reads TGCGCCAGCAGCTTGGAAGGGGGTTCGAGCTATGGCTACACCTTC. Translated, it gives CASSLEGGSSYGYTF.

This clonotype was counted between two and nine times. The junction departs from germline at one end; a sequencing error may be responsible. The V and J genes are TRBV6-5 and TRBJ2-2; D perhaps matches TRBD1 (5 bases). Germline V lookup: CDR1 MNHEY, CDR2 SVGAGI. The CDR3 spans 13 residues. In nucleotides, the CDR3 is TGTGCCGGCAGCCAGGGGAACACCGGGGAGCTGTTTTTT. Its protein is CAGSQGNTGELFF.

This clonotype was observed many times. The CDR3 DNA reads TGCAGCGTTGGAGGAGGGCAAGGGGAGACCCAGTACTTC. Its translation: CSVGGGQGETQYF. V gene TRBV29-1 combines with J gene TRBJ2-5, with D tentatively TRBD2 (6 bases). The CDR3 sequence is 13 residues long. Germline CDR1 and CDR2: SQVTM and ANQGSEA. Trimming cost V 4 bases and J 5 bases, with 14 bases left between them.

The chain couples TRBV13 to TRBJ2-1; 11 nucleotides align to TRBD2. After removal of 5 bases from V and 4 bases from J, the junction contained 13 bases not matched to a gene. CDR3 length equals 18 residues. The germline V gene encodes CDR1 PRHDT and CDR2 FYEKMQ (reference sequence). In DNA form, the CDR3 reads TGTGCCAGCAGCCTAGCGGGAGGCCCCGAGGTTTTATACAATGAGCAGTTCTTC. Its translation is CASSLAGGPEVLYNEQFF.

The J gene is TRBJ2-5, the V gene TRBV20-1, with D possibly TRBD2 on 6 matching bases. Germline V gene lookup returns CDR1 DFQATT and CDR2 SNEGSKA (reference sequence). Between the trimmed V and J ends, which lost 6 bases and 4 bases, there was a span of 18 bases. CDR3 length: 14 amino acids. The CDR3, as DNA: TGCAGTGCCAAACGGCGGGACCCCGGAGAGACCCAGTACTTC. Translated: CSAKRRDPGETQYF.

The rearrangement uses TRBV19 and TRBJ1-2; perhaps TRBD1 as D (5 bases). The CDR3 extends over 14 amino acids. Trimming removed 5 bases at V and 8 bases at J, with 18 bases between. Germline lookup yields CDR1 LNHDA and CDR2 SQIVND (reference sequence). The CDR3, as DNA: TGTGCCAGTAGTCCGGACGGACAACCGAGGGGCTACACCTTC. Its protein is CASSPDGQPRGYTF.

The chain has TRBV7-2 and TRBJ2-5; D is tentatively TRBD1 or TRBD2 (5 bases each). Germline CDR1 reads SGHTA; CDR2 reads FQGNSA. The CDR3 extends over 17 amino acids. V was clipped by 3 bases and J by 5 bases, with 22 bases between them. CDR3 region: CASSFGMVAGSGETQYF. The CDR3 DNA is TGTGCCAGCAGCTTCGGTATGGTTGCAGGGAGTGGGGAGACCCAGTACTTC.

This clonotype was picked up a small number of times. This chain links TRBV6-1 with TRBJ2-3, with 15 nucleotides matching TRBD2. Trimming cost V 6 bases and J 4 bases; bases outside gene matches: 5. CDR1 is MNHNS, CDR2 SASEGT, per germline. CDR3 length equals 16 residues. The CDR3 DNA follows: TGTGCCAGCAGCGGGGGACTAGCGGGGGGCCCAGATACGCAGTATTTT. It translates to CASSGGLAGGPDTQYF.

A note on this clonotype: A read error may explain this, as a much larger clone is one base away. This chain joins TRBV6-1 and TRBJ1-5; 8 positions agree with TRBD1. This CDR3 is built from 11 residues. The germline V gene has CDR1 MNHNS and CDR2 SASEGT. In DNA form, the CDR3 reads TGTGCCAGCGGGACAGGTCAGCCCCAGCGTTTT. It is translated as CASGTGQPQRF.

V gene TRBV7-2 combines with J gene TRBJ2-3, with TRBD2 identical over 10 bases. V lost 4 bases, J lost 1 base, and 5 bases stayed unmatched. The CDR3 loop spans 16 amino acids. Germline V gene sequence: CDR1 SGHTA, CDR2 FQGNSA. The CDR3, as DNA: TGTGCCAGCAGCTACAGCGGGAGGGGCGGCACAGATACGCAGTATTTT. Translating gives CASSYSGRGGTDTQYF.

The V gene is TRBV12-3 or TRBV12-4, the J gene TRBJ1-5; no clear D gene. Trimming removed 3 bases from V and 5 bases from J, with 8 bases in between. The CDR3 length is 13 residues. CDR3: CASSFSADQPQHF. CDR3 nucleotides: TGTGCCAGCAGTTTCTCGGCGGATCAGCCCCAGCATTTT.

This clonotype came up a few times. The chain joins TRBV10-3 to TRBJ2-7, with 8 bases fitting TRBD2. The CDR3 is made up of 15 amino acids. V lost 7 bases to trimming and J lost 6 bases; unmatched junction nucleotides: 14. Germline V lookup: CDR1 ENHRY, CDR2 SYGVKD. The CDR3 loop is CAIIPSGGRVAEQYF. DNA of the CDR3: TGTGCCATCATCCCCTCGGGAGGGAGGGTTGCCGAGCAGTACTTC.

The CDR3 is CASSQDQDGATYEQYF. The CDR3 nucleotides read TGCGCCAGCAGCCAAGATCAGGACGGGGCTACCTACGAGCAGTACTTC. The V and J genes are TRBV4-1 and TRBJ2-7; D might be TRBD1 or TRBD2, each matching 5 bases. CDR1 and CDR2 (germline): MGHRA, YSYEKL. Trimming stripped 0 bases from V and 2 bases from J, with 14 bases between. The CDR3 totals 16 residues.

The chain joins TRBV20-1 to TRBJ1-1, with a tentative D call TRBD1 (5 bases). Trimming took off 6 bases at V and 5 bases at J, with 22 bases between the two ends. This CDR3 contains 15 residues. Germline lookup yields CDR1 DFQATT and CDR2 SNEGSKA (reference sequence). CDR3: CSATILGRGATEAFF. The DNA for the CDR3 is TGCAGTGCAACAATCCTAGGGAGGGGAGCAACTGAAGCTTTCTTT.

This clonotype was seen a few times. V gene TRBV12-3 or TRBV12-4 combines with J gene TRBJ1-5, with 9 positions matching TRBD1. Trimming cost V 3 bases and J 9 bases; bases outside gene matches: 6. CDR3 length equals 14 residues. CDR3 protein: CASSFGTGGLPQHF. CDR3 bases: TGTGCCAGCAGTTTTGGTACAGGGGGCTTGCCCCAGCATTTT.

V and J are TRBV20-1 and TRBJ2-5; 7 bases align to TRBD1. With 6 bases clipped from V and 2 bases from J, the junction kept 12 bases outside the gene matches. The CDR3 runs to 15 residues. Germline assignment: CDR1 DFQATT and CDR2 SNEGSKA (reference sequence). Here the CDR3 DNA reads TGCAGTGCAAACCCAGGGGGAAGGGGACAAGAGACCCAGTACTTC. This gives the protein CSANPGGRGQETQYF.

This clonotype was counted between two and nine times. V is TRBV10-3 and J is TRBJ1-4, with 9 positions matching TRBD1. Trimming took 8 bases from V and 6 from J; bases not matched to a gene: 1. Germline CDR1 reads ENHRY; CDR2 reads SYGVKD. The CDR3 totals 12 residues. The CDR3 region has the DNA TGTGCCATCCGGGACAGGGATGAAAAACTGTTTTTT. Protein: CAIRDRDEKLFF.

This clonotype has more than one count but fewer than ten. The chain joins TRBV20-1 to TRBJ1-2; TRBD1 matches at 7 bases. In germline, CDR1 is DFQATT, CDR2 SNEGSKA (reference sequence). There are 14 residues in the CDR3. The J segment lost 8 bases and the V segment lost 4 bases, leaving 13 bases of the junction unmatched. The CDR3 sequence: CSATSGDRANGYTF. As DNA, the CDR3 is TGCAGTGCTACCTCTGGAGACAGGGCTAACGGCTACACCTTC.

This clonotype was seen a handful of times. The gene calls are TRBV28 and TRBJ2-1; 10 positions match TRBD2. V dropped 7 bases and J dropped 10; count of bases not matched to a gene: 7. Germline CDR1 reads MDHEN; CDR2 reads SYDVKM. The CDR3 has 13 residues. CDR3 coding DNA: TGTGCCAGCACCTTAAGCGGGGGGGTCGAGCAGTTCTTC. Amino acids: CASTLSGGVEQFF. The variable domain in full, with the rest retrieved from reference TRBV28 and TRBJ2-1, is DVKVTQSSRYLVKRTGEKVFLECVQDMDHENMFWYRQDPGLGLRLIYFSYDVKMKEKGDIPEGYSVSREKKERFSLILESASTNQTSMYLCASTLSGGVEQFFGPGTRLTVL.

V is TRBV11-2 and J is TRBJ1-4; 7 nucleotides align to TRBD1. This CDR3 comprises 17 residues. CDR1 SGHAT and CDR2 FQNNGV come from the germline V gene. V lost 7 bases, J lost 8 bases, and 19 bases stayed unmatched. The CDR3 DNA reads TGTGCCAGCACCCCCTTCAGGGCAGGGGGATCTCGAGAAAAACTGTTTTTT. This translates into CASTPFRAGGSREKLFF.

The rearrangement links TRBV6-1 to TRBJ1-1; 7 bases are shared with TRBD1. The CDR3 length is 15 residues. Germline CDR1 and CDR2: MNHNS and SASEGT. V lost 3 bases and J lost 7; bases outside the gene matches: 11. The CDR3 reads CASSDSLPWDSEAFF. The CDR3 nucleotides are TGTGCCAGCAGTGATAGTTTGCCGTGGGACAGTGAAGCTTTCTTT.